This T cell receptor (beta chain) appears in the sequencing data of a study of tumor-infiltrating lymphocytes in primary liver carcinoma (dated by TCRdb to about 2017). About the investigation overall: Of the five patients (three men and two women, aged 30 to 69 years), four had hepatocellular carcinoma and one had combined HCC and intrahepatic cholangiocarcinoma. Across five regions of each liver tumor, along with adjacent normal tissue and blood, the study brought together TCRbeta repertoire sequencing, expression microarrays and whole-exome sequencing. To link TCRbeta repertoire diversity with the local molecular phenotype, the approximately 25 tumor region samples were profiled using Agilent mRNA microarrays. A total of 35 or so specimens from 5 patients went through TCRbeta repertoire sequencing, namely 25 tumor regions, 5 adjacent noncancerous liver tissues and 5 peripheral blood samples. Roughly 3.65 to 7.5 million productive TCRbeta reads were obtained per sample, and no significant difference in read depth was found between tissue types. The tumors of the five patients were staged as T1-T3 N0M0, with maximum diameters ranging from roughly 4 to 10 cm. Reproducibility between technical replicate repertoires was high, with correlation coefficients above 0.98 and mean shared-clone rates near 0.89. Summary of the overall study and its limitations: Comparison of CD4+ and CD8+ T cell repertoires was precluded by the use of bulk unsorted samples. Just about 8-24% of top clones turned up in all five regions of a tumor, which suggests spatial heterogeneity among tumor-infiltrating T cells. Repertoire overlap was found to be higher between tumor regions (mean approximately 35%) than between tumor-adjacent (about 17%) or tumor-blood (about 14%) pairs, consistent with antigen-driven expansion. Because only the TCR beta chain was sequenced and unpaired alpha chains were not captured, true repertoire diversity is likely underestimated. A significantly larger repertoire fraction was made up by the top 250 clones in tumors than in blood (p = 0.039). The study included only five or six patients, and the authors note findings should be validated in a larger study.

From cysteine to phenylalanine, the CDR3 is 14 amino acids long. Only CDR3 DNA remains: 42 bases, in frame from the first base. Per the germline V gene, SGHRS is the CDR1 and YFSETQ is the CDR2. V and J lose 4 bases and 8 bases, and a span of 18 bases separates them. This clonotype was recorded a few times. There is no known antigen for this receptor. The record has no base qualities; no much larger clone is one base away. Total RNA and DNA were co-extracted without cell sorting from around 20-30 mg of bulk tissue using the AllPrep DNA/RNA mini kit. Five patients with histopathologically diagnosed primary liver carcinoma underwent surgical resection in China between 2015 and March 2016. Patients had chronic HBV infection and were treatment-naive at sampling. Each tumor was sampled at five spatially separated regions: the superior, inferior, left-lateral and right-lateral poles and the tumor centre. Histological examination found more than 90% viable tumor cells in every tumor sample. Each fresh piece of tumor and adjacent tissue was cut in two, with one half stored in RNAlater at -80 degrees C and the other half sent for histology.

TCRbeta-specific cDNA was reverse-transcribed from 500 ng total RNA using a constant-region primer and ProtoScript II reverse transcriptase. Three nested multiplex PCR rounds, following a slightly modified ARM-PCR procedure, were used to build the TCRbeta libraries. The first two PCR rounds used multiplex TRBV1-TRBV30 forward primers with a Cbeta reverse primer, each for about 9 cycles. Sample barcodes and Illumina adapters were attached in a final 25-cycle PCR using Deep VentR polymerase. Before sequencing, amplicons of 200-500 bp were purified from gel using a QIAquick gel extraction kit. TCRbeta amplicons were sequenced on an Illumina HiSeq 2500 with 250-bp paired-end reads. For the original study's pipeline: Trimmomatic v0.33 was used to quality-trim the reads, and FLASH v1.2.11 was used to merge paired reads so that full CDR3 sequences could be recovered. V, D and J germline segments were assigned to the rearranged TCRbeta sequences by MiGEC v1.2.1b. Clonotype statistics and Shannon-Wiener diversity indices were calculated with VDJtools v1.0.0. Except for diversity analysis, only the 250 most abundant clonotypes of each sample were used in subsequent analyses to reduce sampling bias. Starting from the raw public reads, TCRdb applied fastp trimming at Q25, assembled clones with MiXCR and retained in-frame beta chains. Identical CDR3 protein sequences are pooled into one entry, listed with their most common genes and DNA. Here the V and J calls rest on TCRdb's processing, not on the authors' analysis. The sample profile shows about 130,000 distinct CDR3 sequences; 55% to 75% of them were found once. Less than 10% of the sample belongs to the ten largest clones.

The source is a woman aged 55-69 years with primary liver carcinoma and hepatitis B virus infection. Material: liver tumor tissue from sampling region 3. The label giving this sample's cell subset or site can be read as: tumor region T3, left-lateral pole. Recombination connected TRBV5-1 to TRBJ1-1; matching of 6 bases hints at TRBD1 as the D gene. The CDR3 region reads CASSTIQGRKEAFF. The sequenced DNA is TGCGCCAGCAGCACCATACAGGGTAGAAAGGAAGCTTTCTTT.